This TCR beta chain is drawn from a study of T cell changes during pregnancy in multiple sclerosis. V lost 4 bases and J 9 bases, leaving 15 bases between the germline ends. This CDR3 spans 13 amino acids. Per germline, CDR1 LGHNA and CDR2 YNFKEQ. Sequencing used immunoSEQ multiplex PCR; TCRdb keeps in-frame clones, though not all of them. The sample shows 20,000 or so clones, approximately 89% of them seen only once. The sample here was CD4+ T cells from peripheral blood mononuclear cells, taken after pregnancy. This sequence joins TRBV4-2 and TRBJ1-2, with D possibly matching TRBD1 (5 bases). This TCR was sampled from a female donor in good health, enrolled as a control in a pregnancy study. CDR3 nucleotide sequence: TGTGCCAGCAGCCCCACAACAGGCCCCAGCTACACCTTC. The encoded protein is CASSPTTGPSYTF.